Each of the 10 T cell receptor beta chains below was sequenced from the same sample in a study of blood T cell repertoires in COVID-19. Assay used: immunoSEQ multiplex PCR; TCRdb lists only in-frame clones, some missing. The sample lists 60,000 to 85,000 clones, about 86% occurring once. Sequencing used peripheral blood. Every receptor here comes from a human donor in a cohort sampled during active COVID-19.

The CDR3 region is CASSQTIFDYNEQFF. The CDR3 DNA reads TGCGCCAGCAGCCAGACTATATTCGACTACAATGAGCAGTTCTTC. V gene TRBV4-3 combines with J gene TRBJ2-1; TRBD2 might be the D (5 bases). From germline, CDR1 is LGHNA and CDR2 YSLEER. The CDR3 is 15 amino acids. V lost 3 bases and J lost 3, with 12 bases in between.

The rearrangement joins TRBV5-1 to TRBJ2-2, with D uncertain. The CDR3 contains 14 residues. Germline V gives CDR1 SGHRS, CDR2 YFSETQ. Trimming removed 5 bases at V and 0 bases at J, with 8 bases between. Here the CDR3 DNA reads TGCGCCAGCAGTTCCCCCGCGAACACCGGGGAGCTGTTTTTT. Encoded protein: CASSSPANTGELFF.

The J gene is TRBJ2-7, the V gene TRBV5-1; TRBD1 matches at 11 bases. CDR1 and CDR2 (germline): SGHRS, YFSETQ. CDR3 length: 15 residues. The ends lost 3 bases at V and 3 bases at J; junction bases unmatched: 5. The CDR3 sequence: CASSSPGTGGYEQYF. In DNA form, the CDR3 reads TGCGCCAGCAGCTCCCCGGGGACAGGGGGCTACGAGCAGTACTTC. Full variable domain (missing parts from reference TRBV5-1 and TRBJ2-7): KAGVTQTPRYLIKTRGQQVTLSCSPISGHRSVSWYQQTPGQGLQFLFEYFSETQRNKGNFPGRFSGRQFSNSRSEMNVSTLELGDSALYLCASSSPGTGGYEQYFGPGTRLTVT.

V gene TRBV19 combines with J gene TRBJ2-1; tentatively, D is TRBD2 (5 bases). V was trimmed by 10 bases and J by 3 bases, leaving 13 bases between them. CDR3 length: 13 amino acids. The germline CDR1 and CDR2 sequences are LNHDA and SQIVND (reference sequence). CDR3 DNA sequence: TGTGCCACCGAACATCGGGACTACAATGAGCAGTTCTTC. Translated: CATEHRDYNEQFF.

The chain recombines TRBV7-9 with TRBJ2-3, with TRBD2 identical over 8 bases. The CDR3 is 16 amino acids. Germline values: CDR1 SEHNR, CDR2 FQNEAQ (reference sequence). V was pared by 3 bases and J by 2 bases, with 7 bases of the junction left unmatched. The CDR3 DNA reads as TGTGCCAGCAGCTTCGGTAATAGCGGGAACACAGATACGCAGTATTTT. This codes for CASSFGNSGNTDTQYF.

V gene TRBV19 combines with J gene TRBJ1-1; TRBD1 matches at 7 bases. Trimming at V came to 6 bases and at J to 0 bases, leaving 7 bases not matched to a gene. The length of the CDR3 is 15 residues. The germline gives CDR1 LNHDA, CDR2 SQIVND (reference sequence). This CDR3 reads CASRGQPNMNTEAFF. The CDR3, as DNA: TGTGCCAGTAGGGGACAGCCCAATATGAACACTGAAGCTTTCTTT.

This clone was detected a few times. The V call is TRBV5-1, the J call TRBJ2-7; maybe TRBD2 (7 bases). There are 15 residues in the CDR3. The ends were cut back, 3 bases at V and 1 base at J, with 14 bases in the middle. In germline, CDR1 is SGHRS, CDR2 YFSETQ. The CDR3 spells CASSSQGGGSYEQYF. The CDR3, as DNA: TGCGCCAGCAGCTCCCAAGGGGGGGGTTCCTACGAGCAGTACTTC.

A few counts support this clone. V and J are TRBV18 and TRBJ1-5; D possibly corresponds to TRBD1 (5 bases). From germline, CDR1 is KGHSH and CDR2 LQKENI. Deletions cut 3 bases from V and 5 bases from J, with 8 bases between. The CDR3 contains 13 residues. The CDR3 protein is CASSPTVHQPQHF. The CDR3 coding sequence is TGTGCCAGCTCACCGACAGTACATCAGCCCCAGCATTTT.

The V gene is TRBV9, the J gene TRBJ1-1, with 7 bases matching TRBD1. The CDR3 covers 14 residues. V lost 3 bases to trimming and J lost 4 bases; unmatched junction nucleotides: 6. Germline V gene sequence: CDR1 SGDLS, CDR2 YYNGEE. CDR3 DNA: TGTGCCAGCAGCGAGACAGGGACTTTCACTGAAGCTTTCTTT. Translation gives CASSETGTFTEAFF.

The chain carries TRBV5-8 and TRBJ2-3, with no clear D. This CDR3 contains 14 residues. Trimming took off 2 bases at V and 1 base at J, with 8 bases between the two ends. Per germline, CDR1 SGHTS and CDR2 YDEGEE. CDR3 bases: TGTGCCAGCAGCTTTGGCGCGGGCACAGATACGCAGTATTTT. Encoded protein: CASSFGAGTDTQYF. Supplemented by reference TRBV5-8 and TRBJ2-3, the full variable domain reads EAGVTQSPTHLIKTRGQQATLRCSPISGHTSVYWYQQALGLGLQFLLWYDEGEERNRGNFPPRFSGRQFPNYSSELNVNALELEDSALYLCASSFGAGTDTQYFGPGTRLTVL.